This T cell receptor (beta chain) was documented in a study of CD8+CD57+ T cells in acquired aplastic anemia. This clonotype has a count of ten or more. Selection for sequencing was limited to patients who had shown CD8+CD57+ cell expansion by flow cytometry. Germline V gene data show CDR1 as MNHEY and CDR2 as SVGAGI. The CDR3 spans 15 residues. J lost 1 base, V lost 2 bases, and 3 bases had no gene match. Genomic DNA templated the TCR beta VDJ and CDR3 profiling. TCRdb recomputed calls from the reads with MiXCR, one row per CDR3 protein. The sample has 180,000 or so distinct CDR3 sequences; around half are singletons.

This TCR was recovered from a human donor with aplastic anemia. Sequencing was carried out using sorted CD4+, CD8+, or CD8+CD57+ T cells (not recorded which) from PBMCs. The V gene is TRBV6-5, the J gene TRBJ2-3; 7 positions agree with TRBD2. This CDR3 reads CASSYGLAGTDTQYF. In nucleotides, the CDR3 is TGTGCCAGCAGTTACGGGCTAGCGGGCACAGATACGCAGTATTTT.